The 17 T cell receptor beta chains below all came from one sample that was sequenced in a study of identical twins (dated by TCRdb to the mid-2010s). Library preparation employed 5' RACE. Data came from an Illumina HiSeq 2000. TCRdb ran its own pipeline on the public reads, namely fastp trimming at Q25 and MiXCR clone calling, and kept in-frame beta chains. Rows matching on CDR3 protein sequence are summarized as one entry with the most common DNA and genes. The sample records some 730,000 distinct CDR3 sequences, approximately 18% of which are singletons. The ten largest account for roughly 14% of the sample. This sample was also put to use in a study of T cells expressing NK-cell markers.

The source material was PBMCs. The receptor set was obtained from a woman aged 18-35 years in good health.

The J gene is TRBJ2-1, the V gene TRBV20-1; 13 bases match TRBD2. Germline CDR1 is DFQATT and CDR2 is SNEGSKA (reference sequence). V gave up 6 bases and J gave up 7 bases; unmatched junction bases: 6. The CDR3 spans 14 residues. CDR3 in amino acids: CSAPTSGGTNEQFF. In DNA, the CDR3 is TGCAGTGCCCCGACTAGCGGGGGGACGAATGAGCAGTTCTTC.

This clonotype was detected a few times. The chain couples TRBV20-1 to TRBJ1-5, with unresolved D. The CDR3 totals 13 residues. Germline V CDR1 and CDR2: DFQATT, SNEGSKA (reference sequence). The CDR3 DNA follows: TGCAGCTCATCCGTGGCGGTCAATCAGCCCCAGCATTTT. This translates into CSSSVAVNQPQHF.

There are a few counts of this clonotype. This chain links TRBV12-3 or TRBV12-4 with TRBJ1-5; a weak D match, TRBD1 (6 bases). The CDR3 totals 15 residues. The ends were cut back, 3 bases at V and 2 bases at J, with 11 bases in the middle. The CDR3 reads CASSFQTGGNQPQHF. CDR3 in DNA: TGTGCCAGCAGTTTCCAGACAGGCGGCAATCAGCCCCAGCATTTT.

This clonotype was seen a handful of times. The genes are TRBV5-6 and TRBJ2-3; D possibly corresponds to TRBD2 (6 bases). The CDR3 is 15 amino acids. CDR1 is SGHDT, CDR2 YYEEEE, per germline. Deletions cut 3 bases from V and 2 bases from J, with 13 bases between. The CDR3 spells CASSSSGLHTDTQYF. The CDR3 coding sequence is TGTGCCAGCAGCTCGTCGGGACTCCACACAGATACGCAGTATTTT.

The chain employs TRBV7-9 and TRBJ1-1, with a tentative D call TRBD1 (6 bases). The V end lost 2 bases, the J end lost 10 bases, and 11 bases lay between the germline ends. The germline V gene has CDR1 SEHNR and CDR2 FQNEAQ (reference sequence). CDR3 length equals 12 residues. The CDR3 is CASSLRDIGAFF. The CDR3 DNA sequence: TGTGCCAGCAGCTTACGGGACATTGGAGCTTTCTTT.

A few counts support this clonotype. The V gene is TRBV7-2, the J gene TRBJ2-3; D remains ambiguous. Per germline, CDR1 SGHTA and CDR2 FQGNSA. Between the trimmed V and J ends, which lost 1 base and 7 bases, there was a span of 12 bases. The CDR3 extends over 14 amino acids. CDR3 bases: TGTGCCAGCAGCTTAGGGGCCACGGGTAATACGCAGTATTTT. Translated, it gives CASSLGATGNTQYF.

The sample holds a few counts of this clonotype. This chain joins TRBV4-3 and TRBJ2-7, with D possibly being TRBD1 (5 bases). The germline V gene has CDR1 LGHNA and CDR2 YSLEER. The V end was cut by 0 bases, the J end by 0 bases, with 6 bases between. This CDR3 has 14 residues. CDR3 loop: CASSQEQDSYEQYF. The CDR3 coding sequence is TGCGCCAGCAGCCAAGAACAGGACTCCTACGAGCAGTACTTC.

The chain combines TRBV7-2 with TRBJ2-3; D uncertain. Germline V gives CDR1 SGHTA, CDR2 FQGNSA. V lost 1 base and J lost 4, with 15 bases in between. The CDR3 has 16 amino acids. The CDR3 nucleotides read TGTGCCAGCAGCTTAGAGGTCCGGATAAACGCAGATACGCAGTATTTT. Translated, it gives CASSLEVRINADTQYF. Together with reference TRBV7-2 and TRBJ2-3, the CDR3 gives the full variable domain: GAGVSQSPSNKVTEKGKDVELRCDPISGHTALYWYRQSLGQGLEFLIYFQGNSAPDKSGLPSDRFSAERTGGSVSTLTIQRTQQEDSAVYLCASSLEVRINADTQYFGPGTRLTVL.

The chain has TRBV5-1 and TRBJ1-2; no firm D call. The CDR3 runs 16 residues. V was clipped by 2 bases and J by 4 bases, with 18 bases between them. Germline loops: CDR1 SGHRS, CDR2 YFSETQ. The CDR3 is CASSFDGNVEGYGYTF. The CDR3 region has the DNA TGCGCCAGCAGCTTTGACGGAAATGTCGAGGGCTATGGCTACACCTTC. Variable domain in full (rest from reference TRBV5-1 and TRBJ1-2): KAGVTQTPRYLIKTRGQQVTLSCSPISGHRSVSWYQQTPGQGLQFLFEYFSETQRNKGNFPGRFSGRQFSNSRSEMNVSTLELGDSALYLCASSFDGNVEGYGYTFGSGTRLTVV.

This clonotype has more than one count but fewer than ten. The chain has TRBV12-3 or TRBV12-4 and TRBJ2-1; 7 nucleotides line up with TRBD2. CDR3 length equals 15 residues. Trimming at V came to 1 base and at J to 3 bases, leaving 3 bases not matched to a gene. The CDR3 spells CASSLEAGNYNEQFF. The CDR3 DNA reads TGTGCCAGCAGTTTAGAAGCGGGGAACTACAATGAGCAGTTCTTC.

In this sample, this clonotype turned up a few times. The V call is TRBV9, the J call TRBJ2-1; tentatively, D is TRBD2 (7 bases). Trimming took 0 bases from V and 6 from J, leaving 13 bases between them. The CDR3 runs to 15 residues. Germline loops: CDR1 SGDLS, CDR2 YYNGEE. As DNA, the CDR3 is TGTGCCAGCAGCGTAGGTAGTAGGGGGGGCAATGAGCAGTTCTTC. It codes for CASSVGSRGGNEQFF.

The gene calls are TRBV6-5 and TRBJ2-7, with D tentatively TRBD2 (6 bases). Trimming took off 0 bases at V and 5 bases at J, with 8 bases between the two ends. Germline V gene sequence: CDR1 MNHEY, CDR2 SVGAGI. The CDR3 is 13 residues long. The CDR3 spells CASSYSRGHEQYF. Here the CDR3 DNA reads TGTGCCAGCAGTTACTCGCGGGGCCACGAGCAGTACTTC.

This clonotype was counted only a few times. The chain employs TRBV12-3 or TRBV12-4 and TRBJ1-6; perhaps TRBD1 as D (5 bases). The CDR3 covers 15 residues. Trimming left V 2 bases short and J 9 bases short, with 14 bases between. The CDR3 spells CASSLRQGRISPLHF. CDR3 bases: TGTGCCAGCAGTTTAAGGCAGGGTAGGATTTCACCCCTCCACTTT.

The rearrangement joins TRBV5-6 to TRBJ2-2, with 7 positions matching TRBD2. V trimming: 2 bases; J trimming: 4 bases; junction bases outside the gene matches: 5. The V gene's germline CDR1 is SGHDT and CDR2 YYEEEE. There are 15 residues in the CDR3. Here the CDR3 DNA reads TGTGCCAGCAGCTTCGGACTAGGCAGCACCGGGGAGCTGTTTTTT. Its translation is CASSFGLGSTGELFF. Filled out from reference TRBV5-6 and TRBJ2-2, the complete variable domain reads DAGVTQSPTHLIKTRGQQVTLRCSPKSGHDTVSWYQQALGQGPQFIFQYYEEEERQRGNFPDRFSGHQFPNYSSELNVNALLLGDSALYLCASSFGLGSTGELFFGEGSRLTVL.

As concerns this clonotype: The conserved phenylalanine or tryptophan normally closing the CDR3 is absent here, so this likely arose from a read error. The chain links TRBV5-1 to TRBJ1-1, with D possibly matching TRBD1 (6 bases). This CDR3 comprises 15 residues. Germline V CDR1 and CDR2: SGHRS, YFSETQ. V was pared by 3 bases and J by 1 base, with 13 bases between. In DNA, the CDR3 is TGCGCCAGCAGCTACTACAGGGTCGCGAACACTGAAGCTTTCTCT. Translation gives CASSYYRVANTEAFS.

This clonotype was counted between two and nine times. J is TRBJ1-1 and V is TRBV3-1; D remains unclear. The CDR3 sequence is 14 residues long. In germline, CDR1 is LGHDT, CDR2 YNNKEL (reference sequence). V lost 0 bases to trimming and J lost 1 base, with 6 bases between them. CDR3 sequence reads: CASSQEVGNTEAFF. Here the CDR3 DNA reads TGTGCCAGCAGCCAAGAAGTGGGGAACACTGAAGCTTTCTTT.

This chain links TRBV7-2 with TRBJ1-3; D is possibly TRBD1 (5 bases). The CDR3 covers 16 residues. Trimming took off 5 bases at V and 2 bases at J, with 16 bases between the two ends. Germline CDR1 is SGHTA and CDR2 is FQGNSA. The CDR3 is CASSVGQIGAGNTIYF. The CDR3 DNA reads as TGTGCCAGCAGCGTCGGACAAATCGGGGCTGGAAACACCATATATTTT.